This T cell receptor beta chain was captured in a study of blood T cell repertoires in COVID-19. Background on the study: COVID-19 samples collected from the United States, Italy and Spain covered acute and convalescent phases.

Germline CDR1 reads SGHAT; CDR2 reads FQNNGV. The CDR3 loop spans 15 amino acids. V dropped 5 bases and J dropped 2; count of bases not matched to a gene: 8. In the authors' methods: Amplified reference gene primers provided the basis for estimating nucleated cell counts. Here immunoSEQ multiplex PCR was the method, and the copy in TCRdb shows in-frame clones only, minus some. The V and J calls and clone size are taken from that table; D and trimming were inferred from the DNA. The data hold 150,000 to 200,000 clones, with approximately 85% observed a single time. The V and J genes are TRBV11-2 and TRBJ1-2; 7 bases are a match to TRBD1. The TCR sequence derives from an elderly woman with acute or convalescent COVID-19. Sequencing input: peripheral blood. The CDR3 nucleotides read TGTGCCAGCAGCCGCCGAGGGACAGCCAACTATGGCTACACCTTC. This codes for CASSRRGTANYGYTF.